This T cell receptor (beta chain) was observed in a study of blood T cells in healthy people across ages. Across the study: The template switching approach captured approximately one barcoded beta molecule for every two T cells.

Each donor's blood draw was 7.5 to 10 milliliters of peripheral blood. About this clonotype: What it binds is unknown.

With a J-beta primer mix and a sample-barcoded 5' primer, a second PCR ran 7 to 11 cycles. Using its own MiXCR run on the 5' RACE reads, TCRdb lists one record per CDR3 protein. Of 1.5 million or so distinct CDR3 sequences in the sample, 35% to 45% are singletons; the top ten hold roughly 3.7%. Study-wide points: Diversity was estimated from one million T cells, and these estimates were considered underestimates.

The V and J ends lost 6 bases and 12 bases respectively, with 23 bases between them. Germline V gene sequence: CDR1 MDHEN, CDR2 SYDVKM. This CDR3 has 14 amino acids. V gene TRBV28 combines with J gene TRBJ1-2; unclear D gene. The sample consisted of blood. This clonotype was sampled from a woman under 30 in good health. The CDR3 DNA is TGTGCCAGCAGCACTCTCCTTGGGATTCTAGAGCACACCTTC. Its protein is CASSTLLGILEHTF.